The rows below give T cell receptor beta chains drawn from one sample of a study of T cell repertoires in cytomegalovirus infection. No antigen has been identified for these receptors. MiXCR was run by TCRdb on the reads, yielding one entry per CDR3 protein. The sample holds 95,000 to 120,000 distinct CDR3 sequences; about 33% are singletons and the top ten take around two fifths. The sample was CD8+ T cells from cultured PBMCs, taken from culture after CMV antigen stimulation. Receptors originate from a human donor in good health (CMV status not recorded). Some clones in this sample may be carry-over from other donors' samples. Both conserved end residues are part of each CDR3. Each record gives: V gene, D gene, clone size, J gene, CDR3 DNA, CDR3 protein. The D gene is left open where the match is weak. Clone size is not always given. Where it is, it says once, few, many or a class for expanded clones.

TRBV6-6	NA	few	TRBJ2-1	TGTGCCAGCACTCAGGCAGGCTCCTACAATGAGCAGTTCTTC	CASTQAGSYNEQFF
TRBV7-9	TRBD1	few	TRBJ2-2	TGTGCCAGCACCCGATATGGCCGGGACAGGAACACCGGGGAGCTGTTTTTT	CASTRYGRDRNTGELFF
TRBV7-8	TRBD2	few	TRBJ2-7	TGTGCCAGCAGCTTAGTAGCGGGGGGGGGTAGCTACGAGCAGTACTTC	CASSLVAGGGSYEQYF
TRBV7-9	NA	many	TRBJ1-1	TGTGCCAGCAGCTTAGGAGGGGCAGGGCAGGGGAACACTGAAGCTTTCTTT	CASSLGGAGQGNTEAFF
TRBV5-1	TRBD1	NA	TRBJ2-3	TGCGCCAGCAGCTTTTCAGATCCATCTCAGGGGGCCGATACGCAGTATTTT	CASSFSDPSQGADTQYF
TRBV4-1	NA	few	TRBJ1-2	TGCGCCAGCAGCCAAGATAGAGGGGGCTATGGCTACACCTTC	CASSQDRGGYGYTF
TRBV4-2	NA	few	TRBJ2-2	TGTGCCAGCAGCCAAGGGAGTAGCGGGGAGCTGTTTTTT	CASSQGSSGELFF
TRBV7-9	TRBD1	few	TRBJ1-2	TGTGCCAGCAGCTCCGCCGACAGGGTTTACTCCTATGGCTACACCTTC	CASSSADRVYSYGYTF
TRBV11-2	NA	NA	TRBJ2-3	TGTGCCAGCAGCTTAGTGGCGGGGACGATCACAGATACGCAGTATTTT	CASSLVAGTITDTQYF
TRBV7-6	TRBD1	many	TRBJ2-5	TGTGCCAGCAGCTTAGTCGGGACAGGGGAGTACTTC	CASSLVGTGEYF
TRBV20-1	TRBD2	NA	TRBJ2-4	TGCAGTGCTAGAGATCTTGATACTAGCGGGGCCAAAAACATTCAGTACTTC	CSARDLDTSGAKNIQYF
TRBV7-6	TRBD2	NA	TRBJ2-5	TGTGCCAGCAGCAACGGACTAGCGGGGGCGGAAGTTCAAGAGACCCAGTACTTC	CASSNGLAGAEVQETQYF
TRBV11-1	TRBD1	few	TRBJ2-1	TGTGCCAGCAGCCTCGACAGGGACAATGAGCAGTTCTTC	CASSLDRDNEQFF
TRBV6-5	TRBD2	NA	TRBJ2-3	TGTGCCAGCGGGTACCTAGCGGGCACAGATACGCAGTATTTT	CASGYLAGTDTQYF
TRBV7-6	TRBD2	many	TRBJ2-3	TGTGCCAGCAGCTCTCTAACTAGCGGGGAGGCAGATACGCAGTATTTT	CASSSLTSGEADTQYF
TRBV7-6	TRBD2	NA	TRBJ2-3	TGTGCTAGCAGCTTAGAACCCGGGGGGGCCACAGATACGCAGTATTTT	CASSLEPGGATDTQYF
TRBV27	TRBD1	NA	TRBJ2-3	TGTGCCAGCAGCCGGACAGGGGGAGGCACAGATACGCAGTATTTT	CASSRTGGGTDTQYF
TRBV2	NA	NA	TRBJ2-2	TGTGCCAGCAGTGGGGGGGAAAGGGAGCTGTTTTTT	CASSGGERELFF
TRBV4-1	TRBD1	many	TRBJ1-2	TGCGCCAGCAGCCCACCGGGACAGGGGGCCTATAGCTCTGGCTACACCTTC	CASSPPGQGAYSSGYTF
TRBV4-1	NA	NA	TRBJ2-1	TGCGCCAGCAGCCAAGAAAACGACGGGGCCCCCAGTAACAATGAGCAGTTCTTC	CASSQENDGAPSNNEQFF
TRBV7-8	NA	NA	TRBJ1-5	TGTGCCAGCAGCTTAGCGCTAATAGGAGAGGGGCGGTTGCTGTCGAGATCAAATCAGCCCCAGCATTTT	CASSLALIGEGRLLSRSNQPQHF
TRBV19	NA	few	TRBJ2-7	TGTGCCAGTAGTGCCGGGGACTACGAGCAGTACTTC	CASSAGDYEQYF